These 4 T cell receptor beta chains were all obtained from the same sample, sequenced in a study of T cells after yellow fever vaccination. TCRdb reprocessed the 5' RACE reads with MiXCR, giving one entry per CDR3 protein. This table has a few hundred thousand distinct CDR3 sequences, 17% appearing once. The sequencing used PBMCs, collected less than 6 days after the first yellow fever vaccination. The receptors here all came from a man aged 18 to 29 who received the YFV17D yellow fever vaccine.

This sequence joins TRBV7-9 and TRBJ2-2; tentatively, D is TRBD1 or TRBD2 (5 bases each). V lost 5 bases and J 5 bases, leaving 12 bases between the germline ends. From germline, CDR1 is SEHNR and CDR2 FQNEAQ (reference sequence). The CDR3 contains 14 residues. The CDR3 bases are TGTGCCAGCAGCATTGGGACGCTGACCGGGGAGCTGTTTTTT. This codes for CASSIGTLTGELFF.

In this sample, this clonotype turned up a few times. V usage is TRBV4-1 and J usage is TRBJ2-1; D possibly matches TRBD1 or TRBD2 (6 bases each). The CDR3 has 14 residues. Germline CDR1 reads MGHRA; CDR2 reads YSYEKL. Trimming cost V 1 base and J 8 bases, with 12 bases left between them. CDR3 amino acids: CASSQGGGGDEQFF. Written as DNA, the CDR3 is TGCGCCAGCAGCCAAGGAGGGGGAGGCGATGAGCAGTTCTTC.

This clonotype was counted only a few times. The J gene is TRBJ2-5, the V gene TRBV4-1; D is undetermined. This CDR3 region has 16 residues. Looked up from germline, CDR1 is MGHRA and CDR2 is YSYEKL. Trimming took 0 bases from V and 5 from J, leaving 16 bases between them. The CDR3 nucleotides read TGCGCCAGCAGCCAAGATCCTGGCGACCCAACGGAGACCCAGTACTTC. It specifies CASSQDPGDPTETQYF.

In its sample, this clonotype was seen many times. This chain connects TRBV5-1 to TRBJ2-7; 10 bases line up with TRBD1. V dropped 7 bases and J dropped 4; count of bases not matched to a gene: 11. The germline V gene encodes CDR1 SGHRS and CDR2 YFSETQ. This CDR3 has 15 amino acids. In DNA form, the CDR3 reads TGCGCCAGCGCCCGCTCCGGGACAGGGGAGTACGAGCAGTACTTC. Translating gives CASARSGTGEYEQYF.